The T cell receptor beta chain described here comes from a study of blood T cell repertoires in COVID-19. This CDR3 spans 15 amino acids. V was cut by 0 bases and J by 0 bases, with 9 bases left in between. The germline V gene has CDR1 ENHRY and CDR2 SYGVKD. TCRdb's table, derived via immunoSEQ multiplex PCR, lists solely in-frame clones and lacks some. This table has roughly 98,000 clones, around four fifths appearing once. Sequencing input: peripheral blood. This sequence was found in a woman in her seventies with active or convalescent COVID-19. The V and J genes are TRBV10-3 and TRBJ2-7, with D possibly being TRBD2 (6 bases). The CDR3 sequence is CAISESGLSSYEQYF. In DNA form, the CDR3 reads TGTGCCATCAGTGAGTCGGGACTCAGCTCCTACGAGCAGTACTTC.